The 18 T cell receptor beta chains in this list originate from one sample, sequenced in a study of identical twins. TCRdb itself ran the 5' RACE reads through MiXCR, one entry per CDR3 protein. The data contain around 200,000 distinct CDR3 sequences, around 10% of them singletons. The sample comprised memory (CD45RO+) T cells sorted from blood. The source is a woman aged 18-30 years in good health.

The chain recombines TRBV7-9 with TRBJ2-1, with 10 bases lining up with TRBD2. The CDR3 consists of 15 residues. Per germline, CDR1 SEHNR and CDR2 FQNEAQ (reference sequence). Losses at the gene ends were 7 bases for V and 7 bases for J; bases not matched to a gene: 10. CDR3 DNA: TGTGCCAGCACCACCACTAGCGGGACTGTGAATGAGCAGTTCTTC. It encodes CASTTTSGTVNEQFF.

The chain joins TRBV9 to TRBJ1-6; D is ambiguous. The V gene's germline CDR1 is SGDLS and CDR2 YYNGEE. The ends were cut back, 0 bases at V and 7 bases at J, with 8 bases in the middle. The CDR3 has 14 amino acids. CDR3 region: CASSVGHQNSPLHF. In DNA, the CDR3 is TGTGCCAGCAGCGTAGGACACCAAAATTCACCCCTCCACTTT.

The sample holds many counts of this clonotype. The V and J genes are TRBV12-3 or TRBV12-4 and TRBJ2-1; TRBD1 aligns across 9 bases. The V segment lost 3 bases and the J segment 7 bases; nucleotides outside the gene matches: 1. This CDR3 spans 13 amino acids. CDR3 sequence reads: CASSLGQGNEQFF. Here the CDR3 DNA reads TGTGCCAGCAGTTTGGGACAGGGTAATGAGCAGTTCTTC.

This clonotype was seen repeatedly, ten times or more. The J gene is TRBJ1-4, the V gene TRBV4-3; D not resolved. This CDR3 is 16 amino acids long. The germline CDR1 and CDR2 sequences are LGHNA and YSLEER. The V and J ends lost 0 bases and 1 base respectively, with 9 bases between them. The CDR3 coding sequence is TGCGCCAGCAGCCAAGATCCGGCAGGAACTAATGAAAAACTGTTTTTT. Translating gives CASSQDPAGTNEKLFF.

This clonotype was counted a few times. The V call is TRBV20-1, the J call TRBJ1-1; a weak D match, TRBD1 (5 bases). Germline CDR1 is DFQATT and CDR2 is SNEGSKA (reference sequence). V was clipped by 6 bases and J by 5 bases, with 13 bases between them. This CDR3 is 12 amino acids long. CDR3: CSATQGWTEAFF. DNA of the CDR3: TGCAGTGCCACCCAGGGATGGACTGAAGCTTTCTTT.

The table lists this clonotype with a few counts. CDR3 residues: CSASDPNNEQFF. DNA for the CDR3: TGCAGTGCCTCGGACCCCAACAATGAGCAGTTCTTC. V and J are TRBV20-1 and TRBJ2-1; D remains ambiguous. Germline assignment: CDR1 DFQATT and CDR2 SNEGSKA (reference sequence). Trimming removed 6 bases at V and 5 bases at J, with 11 bases between. The CDR3 spans 12 residues.

This clonotype was counted between two and nine times. This chain connects TRBV18 to TRBJ1-4; D not certain. The CDR3 sequence is 16 residues long. V was trimmed by 6 bases and J by 8 bases, leaving 22 bases between them. CDR1 and CDR2 (germline): KGHSH, LQKENI. CDR3 bases: TGTGCCAGCTCCCTAGACCGCGGTGGAGAAGGGGAAAAACTGTTTTTT. Translating it yields CASSLDRGGEGEKLFF. Full variable domain (remainder filled in from reference TRBV18 and TRBJ1-4): NAGVMQNPRHLVRRRGQEARLRCSPMKGHSHVYWYRQLPEEGLKFMVYLQKENIIDESGMPKERFSAEFPKEGPSILRIQQVVRGDSAAYFCASSLDRGGEGEKLFFGSGTQLSVL.

The chain recombines TRBV7-9 with TRBJ2-3; 10 bases agree with TRBD2. CDR1 SEHNR and CDR2 FQNEAQ come from the germline V gene (reference sequence). Trimming at V came to 5 bases and at J to 6 bases, leaving 11 bases not matched to a gene. The CDR3 contains 16 residues. CDR3 amino acids: CASSLSGGASVDTQYF. In DNA, the CDR3 is TGTGCCAGCAGCCTCAGCGGGGGGGCTAGTGTCGATACGCAGTATTTT. The whole variable domain, remainder taken from reference TRBV7-9 and TRBJ2-3, is DTGVSQNPRHKITKRGQNVTFRCDPISEHNRLYWYRQTLGQGPEFLTYFQNEAQLEKSRLLSDRFSAERPKGSFSTLEIQRTEQGDSAMYLCASSLSGGASVDTQYFGPGTRLTVL.

The rearrangement joins TRBV20-1 to TRBJ2-1; no firm D call. V shed 3 bases and J shed 8 bases, with 14 bases lying between them. CDR3 length: 13 amino acids. Germline V gene data show CDR1 as DFQATT and CDR2 as SNEGSKA (reference sequence). The CDR3 loop reads CSASFVARYEQFF. CDR3 in DNA: TGCAGTGCTAGTTTTGTCGCCCGCTATGAGCAGTTCTTC.

This clonotype was seen at least ten times. The V and J genes are TRBV20-1 and TRBJ2-3; D gene uncertain. Germline-derived CDR1 and CDR2 are DFQATT and SNEGSKA (reference sequence). V gave up 3 bases and J gave up 8 bases, with 15 bases separating them. The CDR3 runs to 13 residues. CDR3 protein: CSASSIDLVTQYF. DNA for the CDR3: TGCAGTGCTAGCAGTATCGACCTTGTTACGCAGTATTTT.

CDR3 bases: TGTGCCAGCAGCTTAGCGCTTAGGGCAGATGAGCAGTTCTTC. It codes for CASSLALRADEQFF. V usage is TRBV7-9 and J usage is TRBJ2-1; no clear D gene. Germline CDR1 reads SEHNR; CDR2 reads FQNEAQ (reference sequence). The CDR3 covers 14 residues. Trimming removed 0 bases from V and 8 bases from J, with 11 bases in between.

The rearrangement joins TRBV7-9 to TRBJ2-7, with D perhaps TRBD1 or TRBD2 (5 bases each). V gave up 5 bases and J gave up 2 bases, with 16 bases separating them. The CDR3 runs 15 residues. Per the germline V gene, CDR1 is SEHNR and CDR2 is FQNEAQ (reference sequence). CDR3 DNA sequence: TGTGCCAGCAGCCCCAGGACATCGACTACCTACGAGCAGTACTTC. Translated: CASSPRTSTTYEQYF. Filled out from reference TRBV7-9 and TRBJ2-7, the complete variable domain reads DTGVSQNPRHKITKRGQNVTFRCDPISEHNRLYWYRQTLGQGPEFLTYFQNEAQLEKSRLLSDRFSAERPKGSFSTLEIQRTEQGDSAMYLCASSPRTSTTYEQYFGPGTRLTVT.

V is TRBV20-1 and J is TRBJ2-7; D uncertain. Germline CDR1 is DFQATT and CDR2 is SNEGSKA (reference sequence). The CDR3 extends over 14 amino acids. Trimming took 5 bases from V and 0 from J, leaving 14 bases between them. Here the CDR3 DNA reads TGCAGTGCTTCCCCCCCCCTCGACTCCTACGAGCAGTACTTC. Translated: CSASPPLDSYEQYF.

A few counts support this clonotype. CDR3 DNA: TGTGCCAGCAGCTTAGCTTCACAGGTTTTCAGCTCTGGGGCCAACGTCCTGACTTTC. This translates into CASSLASQVFSSGANVLTF. V gene TRBV7-2 combines with J gene TRBJ2-6, with D possibly TRBD1 on 5 matching bases. Germline V lookup: CDR1 SGHTA, CDR2 FQGNSA. The CDR3 covers 19 residues. Trimming shortened V by 0 bases and J by 0 bases, and 15 bases separated the two germline ends.

In this sample, this clonotype turned up a few times. The DNA for the CDR3 is TGCAGCGTGACCATAGTACAGGGCTCTGGTCAGCCCCAGCATTTT. It is translated as CSVTIVQGSGQPQHF. This chain connects TRBV29-1 to TRBJ1-5, with D maybe TRBD1 (6 bases). This CDR3 region has 15 residues. Germline V gene data show CDR1 as SQVTM and CDR2 as ANQGSEA. The V and J ends lost 6 bases and 6 bases respectively, with 21 bases between them.

The genes are TRBV6-1 and TRBJ2-5; 9 nucleotides align to TRBD2. V dropped 4 bases and J dropped 1; count of bases not matched to a gene: 7. Looked up from germline, CDR1 is MNHNS and CDR2 is SASEGT. The CDR3 covers 16 residues. DNA of the CDR3: TGTGCCAGCAGTGTCTTTCGGCGGGGGGGCCAAGAGACCCAGTACTTC. Translated: CASSVFRRGGQETQYF.

The chain combines TRBV29-1 with TRBJ2-1, with 8 bases matching TRBD2. CDR3 length: 14 amino acids. Germline CDR1 and CDR2: SQVTM and ANQGSEA. The V and J ends lost 1 base and 10 bases, in that order; junction bases with no gene match: 9. The CDR3 loop is CSVEGPSGSDEQFF. The CDR3 region has the DNA TGCAGCGTTGAAGGGCCAAGCGGGAGTGACGAGCAGTTCTTC.

This clonotype has just a few counts. The chain combines TRBV10-2 with TRBJ2-1; 16 bases are shared with TRBD2. There are 15 residues in the CDR3. J gave up 9 bases and V 7 bases, and 6 bases lay outside the gene matches. Germline CDR1 reads WSHSY; CDR2 reads SAAADI. As DNA, the CDR3 is TGCGCCAGCATAGGGACTAGCGGGAGGGCCGGTGAGCAGTTCTTC. Translating gives CASIGTSGRAGEQFF.